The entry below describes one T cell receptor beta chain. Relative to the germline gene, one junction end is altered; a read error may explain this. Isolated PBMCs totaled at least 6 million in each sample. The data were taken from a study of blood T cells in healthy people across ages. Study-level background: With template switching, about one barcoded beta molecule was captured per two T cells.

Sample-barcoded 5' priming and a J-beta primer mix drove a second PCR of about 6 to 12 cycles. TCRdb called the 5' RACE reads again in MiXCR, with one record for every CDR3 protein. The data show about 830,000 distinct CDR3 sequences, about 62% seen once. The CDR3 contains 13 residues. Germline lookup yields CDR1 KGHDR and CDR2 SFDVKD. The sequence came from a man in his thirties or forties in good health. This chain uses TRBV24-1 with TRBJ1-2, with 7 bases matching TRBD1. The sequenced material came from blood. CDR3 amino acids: CVTSPGQDYGYTF. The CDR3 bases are TGTGTCACCAGCCCAGGACAGGACTATGGCTACACCTTC.